This T cell receptor (beta chain) emerged from a study of regulatory T cells in long-lasting Graves disease. Combining iRepertoire HTBI primers with Arm-PCR of CDR3 regions, the authors built TCR beta libraries. TCRdb ran MiXCR on the multiplex PCR reads and lists one entry per CDR3 protein. The sample holds roughly 500,000 distinct CDR3 sequences, 12% to 15% seen once. This clonotype was observed a few times. Time point reported: newly diagnosed GD, antithyroid drugs for less than 3 months. PBMCs provided the RNA from which the TCR library was made. The same specimen was also included in a second study, on T cells in Graves' hyperthyroidism and ophthalmopathy. That study reports: Hyperthyroidism in the patients, aged 18 to 65, was newly diagnosed and under 2 months in duration.

The TCR was taken from a woman aged 50 to 60 with Graves disease. The starting material was peripheral blood mononuclear cells (PBMCs), obtained at new diagnosis, from a patient treated with antithyroid drugs.

The CDR3 loop is CASSLALLSGANVLTF. Here the CDR3 DNA reads TGCGCCAGCAGCTTGGCCTTGCTCTCTGGGGCCAACGTCCTGACTTTC. The chain carries TRBV5-1 and TRBJ2-6, with unresolved D. Trimming shortened V by 0 bases and J by 0 bases, and 7 bases separated the two germline ends. Germline V gene lookup returns CDR1 SGHRS and CDR2 YFSETQ. This CDR3 comprises 16 residues.